The 17 T cell receptor beta chains below were found in one sample sequenced in a study of blood T cell repertoires in COVID-19. Clones were read by immunoSEQ multiplex PCR, and TCRdb kept only the in-frame ones, dropping some. This sample carries a few hundred thousand clones, roughly nine tenths of them seen once, and the ten largest clones take roughly 2%. The sequencing input was peripheral blood. These receptors were obtained from a woman aged 45 to 65 who had recovered from COVID-19.

The chain combines TRBV7-2 with TRBJ1-4, with 7 bases aligning to TRBD1. CDR1 is SGHTA, CDR2 FQGNSA, per germline. Trimming removed 5 bases from V and 7 bases from J; junction bases left unmatched: 10. CDR3 length: 15 residues. In nucleotides, the CDR3 is TGTGCCAGCAGCCCAGACAGGGAGATTCTTGAAAAACTGTTTTTT. Translated: CASSPDREILEKLFF.

The chain couples TRBV3-1 (or the pseudogene TRBV3-2) to TRBJ2-1; 8 bases map to TRBD2. Germline-derived CDR1 and CDR2 are LGHDT and YNNKEL (reference sequence). The CDR3 is 17 amino acids. With V trimmed by 4 bases and J by 3 bases, 11 bases remained unmatched. The CDR3 DNA sequence: TGTGCCAGCAGCCGCCCACTGCCCGGGACTAGCTACAATGAGCAGTTCTTC. Protein product: CASSRPLPGTSYNEQFF.

The CDR3 loop is CASSVGLAGGRNEQFF. DNA for the CDR3: TGTGCCAGCAGCGTAGGACTAGCGGGGGGGAGGAATGAGCAGTTCTTC. The chain employs TRBV5-4 and TRBJ2-1, with 15 bases matching TRBD2. The germline V gene encodes CDR1 SGHNT and CDR2 YYREEE (reference sequence). There are 16 residues in the CDR3. Trimming cost V 4 bases and J 7 bases; bases outside gene matches: 6.

The J gene is TRBJ2-4, the V gene TRBV19; TRBD1 matches at 7 bases. V trimming: 9 bases; J trimming: 3 bases; junction bases outside the gene matches: 11. The CDR3 contains 15 residues. CDR1 LNHDA and CDR2 SQIVND come from the germline V gene (reference sequence). Written as DNA, the CDR3 is TGTGCCAGCGATAAGACAGGGCTCGGCAAAAACATTCAGTACTTC. This translates into CASDKTGLGKNIQYF.

The chain combines TRBV11-3 with TRBJ1-1; 8 bases map to TRBD1. The CDR3 has 14 residues. CDR1 and CDR2 from the germline V gene are SGHNT and YENEEA. Trimming removed 2 bases from V and 5 bases from J; junction bases left unmatched: 4. The CDR3 protein is CASSLQGAETEAFF. In DNA form, the CDR3 reads TGTGCCAGCAGCTTACAGGGGGCGGAAACTGAAGCTTTCTTT.

This clone was picked up one time. The J gene is TRBJ1-2, the V gene TRBV7-2, with 9 bases fitting TRBD1. The CDR3 length is 15 residues. The V segment lost 0 bases and the J segment 8 bases; nucleotides outside the gene matches: 7. CDR1 is SGHTA, CDR2 FQGNSA, per germline. The CDR3 spells CASSLAPGQGQGYTF. The CDR3 DNA reads as TGTGCCAGCAGCTTAGCGCCGGGACAGGGTCAAGGCTACACCTTC.

This clone appeared a few times. J is TRBJ1-3 and V is TRBV30; D is unresolved. Germline V lookup: CDR1 GTSNPN, CDR2 SVGIG (reference sequence). This CDR3 region has 14 residues. The V gene lost 2 bases and the J gene lost 2 bases, with 10 bases spanning the gap. As DNA, the CDR3 is TGTGCCTGGAGTCCGGGTGAAACTGGAAACACCATATATTTT. Its translation: CAWSPGETGNTIYF.

The chain links TRBV7-8 to TRBJ2-7, with TRBD1 identical over 8 bases. Trimming cost V 2 bases and J 0 bases; bases outside gene matches: 3. Germline V gene sequence: CDR1 SGHVS, CDR2 FQNEAQ. This CDR3 comprises 15 residues. CDR3 DNA sequence: TGTGCCAGCAGCTTATCGACAGGGGTCTCCTACGAGCAGTACTTC. Amino acid sequence: CASSLSTGVSYEQYF.

The gene calls are TRBV27 and TRBJ2-3; D ambiguous. The germline CDR1 and CDR2 sequences are MNHEY and SMNVEV (reference sequence). Trimming took 2 bases from V and 1 from J, leaving 4 bases between them. This CDR3 contains 13 residues. The CDR3 region has the DNA TGTGCCAGCAGTTTAACGGGCACAGATACGCAGTATTTT. Its protein is CASSLTGTDTQYF.

The CDR3 nucleotides are TGTGCCAGCTCACCACAGATATGGACAGGGCACATGAACACTGAAGCTTTCTTT. Its translation is CASSPQIWTGHMNTEAFF. The chain couples TRBV18 to TRBJ1-1; TRBD1 matches 8 bases. The germline CDR1 and CDR2 sequences are KGHSH and LQKENI. The V gene end was trimmed by 1 base and the J gene end by 0 bases; junction bases not matched to a gene: 10. The CDR3 runs to 18 residues.

V usage is TRBV6-5 and J usage is TRBJ1-3; D possibly corresponds to TRBD1 (6 bases). In germline, CDR1 is MNHEY, CDR2 SVGAGI. V lost 2 bases, J lost 1 base, and 12 bases lay in between. The CDR3 has 16 residues. The CDR3 bases are TGTGCCAGCAGTTACAAGGGGGGGTCGTCTGGAAACACCATATATTTT. Amino acids: CASSYKGGSSGNTIYF.

The chain employs TRBV28 and TRBJ2-2; D remains unclear. CDR3 length equals 12 residues. Germline assignment: CDR1 MDHEN and CDR2 SYDVKM. V gave up 2 bases and J gave up 7 bases, with 5 bases separating them. Here the CDR3 reads CASSLRVGELFF. For the CDR3, the DNA is TGTGCCAGCAGTTTAAGAGTCGGGGAGCTGTTTTTT.

The CDR3, as DNA: TGCGCCAGCAGCCGGGACAGGGGGCCGGGTGGCTATGGCTACACCTTC. It translates to CASSRDRGPGGYGYTF. The chain combines TRBV4-3 with TRBJ1-2, with 12 positions matching TRBD1. Germline V gene sequence: CDR1 LGHNA, CDR2 YSLEER. This CDR3 comprises 16 residues. The junction had 7 bases not matched to a gene; V was cut back by 4 bases and J by 4 bases.

This rearrangement joins TRBV9 to TRBJ1-6, with TRBD1 as a possible D gene (5 bases). Germline V gives CDR1 SGDLS, CDR2 YYNGEE. Trimming removed 0 bases at V and 7 bases at J, with 11 bases between. The CDR3 has 15 residues. DNA for the CDR3: TGTGCCAGCAGCGTAGCTCTGGGGGGAAATTCACCCCTCCACTTT. This gives the protein CASSVALGGNSPLHF.

The chain recombines TRBV3-1 (or the pseudogene TRBV3-2) with TRBJ2-3, with D possibly TRBD2 on 5 matching bases. The CDR3 covers 17 residues. Deletions cut 5 bases from V and 3 bases from J, with 21 bases between. Germline-derived CDR1 and CDR2 are LGHDT and YNNKEL (reference sequence). In DNA form, the CDR3 reads TGTGCCAGCAGCGAGAAAGCTAGCATCTCCTATACAGATACGCAGTATTTT. Its translation: CASSEKASISYTDTQYF.

This clone was seen only a few times. This sequence joins TRBV24-1 and TRBJ2-2; 10 bases fit TRBD1. Germline V gene sequence: CDR1 KGHDR, CDR2 SFDVKD. J gave up 4 bases and V 3 bases, and 4 bases lay outside the gene matches. The CDR3 covers 16 residues. CDR3 region: CATSDPGTGATGELFF. The CDR3, as DNA: TGTGCCACCAGTGATCCCGGGACAGGGGCCACCGGGGAGCTGTTTTTT.

Comment on this clone: Different DNA sequences within this sample yield the same CDR3. CDR3 loop: CASSYSRVNTEAFF. The DNA of the CDR3 is TGTGCCAGCAGTTACTCGAGAGTGAACACTGAAGCTTTCTTT. The chain combines TRBV6-5 with TRBJ1-1; D uncertain. Germline V gene lookup returns CDR1 MNHEY and CDR2 SVGAGI. V lost 0 bases and J lost 0, with 5 bases in between. CDR3 length: 14 amino acids.